This is a list of T cell receptor beta chains from one sample in a study of cytomegalovirus exposure and HLA in healthy donors. Clones were sequenced by immunoSEQ multiplex PCR, and TCRdb holds only the in-frame ones, with some missing. This table holds 150,000 to 200,000 clones, roughly 70% found once. The sample comprised PBMCs. These receptors came from a woman in her forties or fifties in good health and CMV-seropositive. The CDR3 runs from the conserved cysteine through the conserved F or W. A D gene is named only where the DNA matches it firmly. Size tells how often a clone was seen (once, few, many) or the class of an expanded clone, and some rows leave it out.

J,size,V,D,CDR3,DNA
TRBJ1-2,-,TRBV15,TRBD1,CATSREGQRYGYTF,TGTGCCACCAGCAGGGAGGGACAGCGCTATGGCTACACCTTC
TRBJ2-2,-,TRBV5-1,TRBD1,CASSPGQGGGFTGELFF,TGCGCCAGCAGCCCGGGACAGGGAGGTGGTTTCACCGGGGAGCTGTTTTTT
TRBJ1-1,-,TRBV2,-,CASSFVRGDTEAFF,TGTGCCAGCAGTTTTGTACGGGGGGACACTGAAGCTTTCTTT
TRBJ1-2,-,TRBV30,-,CAWSSGGGTGYGYTF,TGTGCCTGGAGTTCCGGGGGAGGGACTGGCTATGGCTACACCTTC
TRBJ1-2,-,TRBV30,-,CAWSVNRIDGYTF,TGTGCCTGGAGTGTAAACAGGATCGATGGCTACACCTTC
TRBJ1-1,-,TRBV13,-,CASSLGGQGRTEAFF,TGTGCCAGCAGCTTAGGGGGGCAGGGGCGCACTGAAGCTTTCTTT
TRBJ1-1,-,TRBV4-1,-,CASSTGSMNTEAFF,TGCGCCAGCAGCACGGGGTCTATGAACACTGAAGCTTTCTTT
TRBJ2-7,-,TRBV2,-,CASKVGTSSYEQYF,TGTGCCAGCAAGGTGGGGACAAGCTCCTACGAGCAGTACTTC
TRBJ2-1,-,TRBV19,TRBD1,CASSYRGPDYNEQFF,TGTGCCAGTAGCTACAGGGGGCCGGACTACAATGAGCAGTTCTTC
TRBJ2-7,-,TRBV18,TRBD1,CASSRDRAGEQYF,TGTGCCAGCAGCCGGGACAGGGCAGGGGAGCAGTACTTC
TRBJ1-6,-,TRBV15,-,CATSRGENLDSPLHF,TGTGCCACCAGCAGAGGGGAGAACCTGGATTCACCCCTCCACTTT
TRBJ2-2,-,TRBV2,TRBD2,CASTGGKNTGELFF,TGTGCCAGCACCGGGGGGAAGAACACCGGGGAGCTGTTTTTT
TRBJ2-5,-,TRBV9,TRBD2,CASSVGGGPKETQYF,TGTGCCAGCAGCGTAGGCGGGGGGCCCAAAGAGACCCAGTACTTC
TRBJ2-2,-,TRBV29-1,TRBD1,CSVGLDRTNTGELFF,TGCAGCGTTGGTCTGGACAGGACTAACACCGGGGAGCTGTTTTTT
TRBJ2-1,-,TRBV5-5,TRBD1,CASSRDRDRVWQFF,TGTGCCAGCAGCAGGGACAGGGACCGCGTCTGGCAGTTCTTC
TRBJ2-6,-,TRBV7-9,-,CASSLSIGGANVLTF,TGTGCCAGCAGCTTATCGATCGGTGGGGCCAACGTCCTGACTTTC
TRBJ2-5,-,TRBV6-1,TRBD2,CASSDERGVQETQYF,TGTGCCAGCAGTGATGAGCGGGGGGTACAAGAGACCCAGTACTTC
TRBJ2-1,-,TRBV29-1,TRBD2,CSVTGLGSYNEQFF,TGCAGCGTTACCGGACTAGGGTCCTACAATGAGCAGTTCTTC
TRBJ2-1,-,TRBV5-1,TRBD1,CASSLAWTGVDEQFF,TGCGCCAGCAGCTTGGCATGGACAGGGGTCGATGAGCAGTTCTTC
TRBJ1-1,-,TRBV19,-,CASSRPQGDRGSPEAFF,TGTGCCAGTAGTAGGCCCCAAGGGGATAGGGGTTCCCCTGAAGCTTTCTTT
TRBJ2-3,-,TRBV5-1,TRBD2,CASGTGGGGDTQYF,TGCGCCAGCGGGACTGGCGGGGGTGGAGATACGCAGTATTTT
TRBJ2-3,-,TRBV29-1,TRBD2,CSVHKSGGPTDTQYF,TGCAGCGTCCATAAGAGCGGGGGGCCCACAGATACGCAGTATTTT
TRBJ1-2,-,TRBV9,TRBD1,CASTHVGGRDPYGYTF,TGTGCCAGCACCCACGTAGGGGGCCGGGACCCCTATGGCTACACCTTC
TRBJ2-5,few,TRBV7-9,-,CASSLTTVETQYF,TGTGCCAGCAGCTTAACGACAGTCGAGACCCAGTACTTC
TRBJ2-3,few,TRBV6-1,TRBD1,CASTGTGSTDTQYF,TGTGCCAGCACCGGGACAGGGTCCACAGATACGCAGTATTTT
TRBJ1-2,-,TRBV5-6,TRBD1,CASSLPGQGKGYTF,TGTGCCAGCAGCTTGCCGGGACAGGGGAAGGGCTACACCTTC
TRBJ1-6,-,TRBV6-1,-,CASSEAPRAGSPLHF,TGTGCCAGCAGTGAAGCGCCCAGGGCGGGATCACCCCTCCACTTT
TRBJ2-7,many,TRBV6-5,TRBD1,CASSPAGTAGYEQYF,TGTGCCAGCAGTCCAGCTGGGACAGCAGGGTACGAGCAGTACTTC
TRBJ2-5,-,TRBV27,-,CASSLDSEETQYF,TGTGCCAGCAGTTTAGACTCTGAAGAGACCCAGTACTTC
TRBJ2-5,-,TRBV18,-,CASSPRGGRGETQYF,TGTGCCAGCTCACCACGGGGGGGGCGAGGAGAGACCCAGTACTTC
TRBJ2-2,once,TRBV5-1,-,CASSYGFQGGTGELFF,TGCGCCAGCAGCTACGGGTTTCAGGGTGGTACCGGGGAGCTGTTTTTT
TRBJ2-3,-,TRBV14,TRBD2,CASSPRGLAGLKSDTQYF,TGTGCCAGCAGCCCGAGGGGACTAGCGGGGCTTAAATCAGATACGCAGTATTTT
TRBJ2-3,-,TRBV5-1,TRBD2,CASSLPSGGNTDTQYF,TGCGCCAGCAGCTTGCCCAGCGGGGGAAACACAGATACGCAGTATTTT
TRBJ2-5,-,TRBV7-9,TRBD1,CASSFRQGEETQYF,TGTGCCAGCAGCTTCAGACAGGGAGAAGAGACCCAGTACTTC
TRBJ2-5,few,TRBV5-4,TRBD2,CASSGLAEKTQYF,TGTGCCAGCAGCGGACTAGCGGAGAAGACCCAGTACTTC
TRBJ2-5,-,TRBV5-1,-,CASSVTGLQETQYF,TGCGCCAGCAGCGTGACAGGTCTGCAAGAGACCCAGTACTTC
TRBJ1-2,-,TRBV5-4,-,CASSPDRHGYTF,TGTGCCAGCAGCCCCGACAGACACGGCTACACCTTC
TRBJ2-5,-,TRBV15,TRBD2,CATSRDQGPGGETQYF,TGTGCCACCAGCAGAGATCAGGGCCCCGGGGGGGAGACCCAGTACTTC
TRBJ2-7,-,TRBV9,-,CASSVDGGGTDSYEQYF,TGTGCCAGCAGCGTAGACGGGGGGGGGACAGACTCCTACGAGCAGTACTTC
TRBJ2-1,-,TRBV6-5,-,CASSSIGELNEQFF,TGTGCCAGCAGTAGCATCGGGGAACTGAATGAGCAGTTCTTC
TRBJ1-1,-,TRBV18,-,CASSPLGIGGDTEAFF,TGTGCCAGCTCACCGCTCGGGATCGGGGGGGACACTGAAGCTTTCTTT
TRBJ2-6,once,TRBV5-1,-,CASSLERYSGANVLTF,TGCGCCAGCAGCTTAGAACGGTACTCTGGGGCCAACGTCCTGACTTTC
TRBJ1-6,few,TRBV11-2,TRBD1,CASSLRGGRLNSPLHF,TGTGCCAGCAGCCTTAGAGGGGGCAGACTTAATTCACCCCTCCACTTT
TRBJ2-7,-,TRBV7-9,TRBD1,CASSPEPGTGTYEQYF,TGTGCCAGCAGCCCTGAACCCGGGACAGGAACCTACGAGCAGTACTTC
TRBJ2-7,-,TRBV11-1,-,CASSLETGAYEQYF,TGTGCCAGCAGCTTAGAAACAGGAGCCTACGAGCAGTACTTC
TRBJ2-5,-,TRBV6-1,TRBD2,CASSRLAEGETQYF,TGTGCCAGCAGTCGTCTAGCGGAGGGAGAGACCCAGTACTTC
TRBJ2-1,-,TRBV29-1,TRBD2,CSAPSGSYNEQFF,TGCAGCGCTCCTAGCGGATCCTACAATGAGCAGTTCTTC
TRBJ2-1,-,TRBV2,-,CASSAQSEQFF,TGTGCCAGCAGTGCCCAATCTGAGCAGTTCTTC
TRBJ2-5,-,TRBV10-3,TRBD2,CAISAGTSGAPETQYF,TGTGCCATCAGTGCTGGGACTAGCGGGGCCCCAGAGACCCAGTACTTC
TRBJ1-5,-,TRBV6-5,-,CASSIRQDSNQPQHF,TGTGCCAGCAGCATAAGACAGGATAGCAATCAGCCCCAGCATTTT
TRBJ1-1,-,TRBV5-4,TRBD1,CASSSADRGHTEAFF,TGTGCCAGCAGCTCGGCGGACAGGGGGCACACTGAAGCTTTCTTT
TRBJ2-1,-,TRBV5-1,TRBD1,CASSPTGYEQFF,TGCGCCAGCAGCCCGACAGGGTATGAGCAGTTCTTC
TRBJ1-6,-,TRBV6-5,TRBD1,CASSLGTGIPNSPLHF,TGTGCCAGCAGTTTGGGGACAGGGATTCCTAATTCACCCCTCCACTTT
TRBJ1-2,-,TRBV10-3,-,CAISGTEYGYTF,TGTGCCATCAGTGGAACCGAGTATGGCTACACCTTC
TRBJ1-2,-,TRBV2,TRBD1,CASSEGQGATYTF,TGTGCCAGCAGTGAAGGGCAGGGGGCGACTTACACCTTC
TRBJ1-5,-,TRBV6-1,TRBD1,CASGNDRDLRQPQHF,TGTGCCAGCGGAAACGACAGGGATTTGCGCCAGCCCCAGCATTTT
TRBJ2-5,-,TRBV5-1,TRBD2,CASSGGLAGSWETQYF,TGCGCCAGCAGCGGGGGACTAGCGGGGTCGTGGGAGACCCAGTACTTC
TRBJ2-1,-,TRBV13,-,CASSLGGGADNEQFF,TGTGCCAGCAGCTTAGGAGGGGGGGCAGACAATGAGCAGTTCTTC